The 25 T cell receptor beta chains reported below all come from one sample, sequenced in a study of vaccination and CD4 T cells after COVID-19. These receptors' antigens are unknown. The Oncomine TCR Beta short-read assay sequenced DNA from cultured CD4+ T cells. One entry per CDR3 protein, called by TCRdb with MiXCR from the PCR reads. The sample has fewer than 20,000 distinct CDR3 sequences; more than 50% are singletons. Treatment of the sample: roughly ten-day PBMC culture with coronavirus spike peptide pools or control peptides (ViraFEST assay). The specimen comprised CD4+ T cells from blood, cultured in vitro, sampled before SARS-CoV-2 vaccination. These receptors were taken from a human donor who had recovered from COVID-19.

This chain joins TRBV7-2 and TRBJ2-7; D is possibly TRBD1 (6 bases). This CDR3 spans 14 amino acids. The V end was cut by 1 base, the J end by 2 bases, with 9 bases between. CDR1 is SGHTA and CDR2 is FQGNSA in the germline V gene. CDR3 amino acids: CASSLGQEPYEQYF. The CDR3 nucleotides read TGTGCCAGCAGCTTAGGACAGGAACCCTACGAGCAGTACTTC. Supplemented by reference TRBV7-2 and TRBJ2-7, the full variable domain reads GAGVSQSPSNKVTEKGKDVELRCDPISGHTALYWYRQSLGQGLEFLIYFQGNSAPDKSGLPSDRFSAERTGGSVSTLTIQRTQQEDSAVYLCASSLGQEPYEQYFGPGTRLTVT.

V is TRBV19 and J is TRBJ2-7; possible D gene TRBD1, 6 bases. The CDR3 spans 14 residues. The germline V gene has CDR1 LNHDA and CDR2 SQIVND (reference sequence). V dropped 4 bases and J dropped 0 bases, with 10 bases sitting between them. CDR3 DNA sequence: TGTGCCAGTAGTAGCTGGGACACCTCCTACGAGCAGTACTTC. This gives the protein CASSSWDTSYEQYF.

The chain links TRBV20-1 to TRBJ1-1; D call uncertain. The CDR3 runs to 12 residues. V was cut by 2 bases and J by 1 base, with 5 bases left in between. The germline CDR1 and CDR2 sequences are DFQATT and SNEGSKA (reference sequence). CDR3 region: CSARPPNTEAFF. The CDR3 DNA follows: TGCAGTGCTAGACCGCCGAACACTGAAGCTTTCTTT.

This clonotype showed up just a few times. J is TRBJ2-2 and V is TRBV2, with D perhaps matching TRBD1 (5 bases). This CDR3 is 16 amino acids long. CDR1 is SNHLY and CDR2 is FYNNEI in the germline V gene. V was clipped by 2 bases and J by 5 bases, with 15 bases between them. The CDR3 protein is CASSESGFRKTGELFF. The CDR3 DNA sequence: TGTGCCAGCAGTGAATCAGGGTTTAGGAAGACCGGGGAGCTGTTTTTT.

The rearrangement uses TRBV20-1 and TRBJ2-1, with a possible D match to TRBD2 (5 bases). Germline-derived CDR1 and CDR2 are DFQATT and SNEGSKA (reference sequence). CDR3 length: 12 residues. Between the trimmed V and J ends, which lost 8 bases and 2 bases, there was a span of 10 bases. The CDR3 reads CSISGTYNEQFF. CDR3 nucleotides: TGCAGTATATCCGGGACCTACAATGAGCAGTTCTTC.

This clonotype was seen more than once but under ten times. This chain uses TRBV10-3 with TRBJ1-6; TRBD1 aligns across 7 bases. CDR3 size: 14 residues. From germline, CDR1 is ENHRY and CDR2 SYGVKD. Germline trimming cut 2 bases from V and 9 bases from J; bases unmatched to any gene: 4. In nucleotides, the CDR3 is TGTGCCATCAGTGAGGGGACAGAGTTTTCACCCCTCCACTTT. Translation: CAISEGTEFSPLHF.

The V and J genes are TRBV11-3 and TRBJ2-7, with D possibly being TRBD1 or TRBD2 (5 bases each). The CDR3 is made up of 14 amino acids. Trimming removed 2 bases from V and 3 bases from J, with 11 bases in between. CDR1 SGHNT and CDR2 YENEEA come from the germline V gene. The CDR3 protein is CASSLRGDSYEQYF. CDR3 coding DNA: TGTGCCAGCAGCTTACGAGGGGATAGCTACGAGCAGTACTTC.

The chain recombines TRBV2 with TRBJ2-5; 12 nucleotides align to TRBD2. Germline V lookup: CDR1 SNHLY, CDR2 FYNNEI. CDR3 length equals 16 residues. After removal of 7 bases from V and 5 bases from J, the junction contained 11 bases not matched to a gene. The CDR3 region is CASITSGRPTGETQYF. The CDR3 coding sequence is TGTGCCAGCATAACTAGCGGGAGGCCCACGGGGGAGACCCAGTACTTC.

This clonotype has a handful of counts. The CDR3 sequence: CASSIIGDTQYF. The CDR3 nucleotides are TGTGCCAGCAGTATCATCGGGGATACGCAGTATTTT. The V and J genes are TRBV12-3 or TRBV12-4 and TRBJ2-3; unclear D gene. The V gene lost 5 bases and the J gene lost 6 bases, with 9 bases spanning the gap. This CDR3 is 12 amino acids long.

CDR3 in amino acids: CASSRRGTGGAGETQYF. The CDR3 region has the DNA TGTGCCAGCAGTAGGAGGGGCACAGGGGGCGCGGGGGAGACCCAGTACTTC. The chain is built from TRBV6-1 and TRBJ2-5; 9 positions agree with TRBD1. V lost 5 bases to trimming and J lost 5 bases; unmatched junction nucleotides: 15. CDR1 and CDR2 (germline): MNHNS, SASEGT. The CDR3 totals 17 residues.

CDR3 amino acids: CSAPQVYEQYF. The CDR3 nucleotides read TGCAGTGCGCCCCAGGTATACGAGCAGTACTTC. This chain joins TRBV20-1 and TRBJ2-7; no firm D call. Trimming shortened V by 6 bases and J by 4 bases, and 10 bases separated the two germline ends. This CDR3 is 11 amino acids long. The V gene's germline CDR1 is DFQATT and CDR2 SNEGSKA (reference sequence).

This clonotype was counted between two and nine times. The chain joins TRBV20-1 to TRBJ2-7; 12 bases match TRBD2. From germline, CDR1 is DFQATT and CDR2 SNEGSKA (reference sequence). The CDR3 covers 15 residues. The junction had 10 bases not matched to a gene; V was cut back by 4 bases and J by 6 bases. CDR3 sequence (DNA): TGCAGTGCTACCACGACGACTAGCGGGAGTATCGAGCAGTACTTC. Its translation is CSATTTTSGSIEQYF.

This chain uses TRBV20-1 with TRBJ2-1; no definite D call. In germline, CDR1 is DFQATT, CDR2 SNEGSKA (reference sequence). V lost 1 base and J 0 bases, leaving 13 bases between the germline ends. The CDR3 totals 16 residues. The CDR3 nucleotides read TGCAGTGCTAGAGTGGGCGACCAATACTCCTACAATGAGCAGTTCTTC. It yields the protein CSARVGDQYSYNEQFF.

This chain uses TRBV20-1 with TRBJ1-1; TRBD1 might be the D (5 bases). This CDR3 contains 14 residues. Trimming shortened V by 6 bases and J by 5 bases, and 19 bases separated the two germline ends. Germline V gene sequence: CDR1 DFQATT, CDR2 SNEGSKA (reference sequence). CDR3: CSARRQKWGTEAFF. The CDR3 nucleotides read TGCAGTGCGCGACGACAGAAATGGGGAACTGAAGCTTTCTTT.

The rearrangement joins TRBV20-1 to TRBJ1-1, with D uncertain. The CDR3 is 17 amino acids. CDR1 is DFQATT, CDR2 SNEGSKA, per germline (reference sequence). V lost 0 bases to trimming and J lost 11 bases, with 28 bases between them. CDR3 nucleotides: TGCAGTGCTAGAGATCTTACTATGGGAAAAAGGAGTGCGGGGGCTTTCTTT. Translating it yields CSARDLTMGKRSAGAFF.

The chain recombines TRBV28 with TRBJ2-5; 9 nucleotides line up with TRBD2. CDR3 size: 19 residues. Unmatched junction bases numbered 16, after V lost 3 bases and J lost 2 bases. Per germline, CDR1 MDHEN and CDR2 SYDVKM. CDR3: CASSFFLGGLAGEQETQYF. The CDR3 DNA reads TGTGCCAGCAGTTTCTTCCTCGGGGGACTAGCAGGGGAACAAGAGACCCAGTACTTC.

This clonotype appeared once. The rearrangement joins TRBV6-5 to TRBJ2-7; the D is unclear. Germline assignment: CDR1 MNHEY and CDR2 SVGAGI. The CDR3 has 14 residues. V shed 2 bases and J shed 5 bases, with 13 bases lying between them. DNA for the CDR3: TGTGCCAGCAGTTACGGTTACGGGTTGGACGAGCAGTACTTC. Translated, it gives CASSYGYGLDEQYF.

There are a few counts of this clonotype. The rearrangement joins TRBV6-5 to TRBJ1-1; D gene unclear. The CDR3 runs to 14 residues. Trimming left V 0 bases short and J 2 bases short, with 7 bases between. CDR1 and CDR2 (germline): MNHEY, SVGAGI. In DNA, the CDR3 is TGTGCCAGCAGTTACTCGGGGAAAAACACTGAAGCTTTCTTT. Translation gives CASSYSGKNTEAFF.

The genes are TRBV20-1 and TRBJ2-5; 8 nucleotides agree with TRBD2. The CDR3 spans 13 residues. Germline assignment: CDR1 DFQATT and CDR2 SNEGSKA (reference sequence). The V gene end was trimmed by 5 bases and the J gene end by 5 bases; junction bases not matched to a gene: 7. The CDR3 loop reads CSAPGLAGETQYF. CDR3 bases: TGCAGTGCTCCCGGACTAGCAGGCGAGACCCAGTACTTC.

V gene TRBV19 combines with J gene TRBJ2-1, with TRBD1 identical over 11 bases. The J call may be in error: the DNA end matches TRBJ2-7 better. The CDR3 is 13 amino acids. Germline CDR1 is LNHDA and CDR2 is SQIVND (reference sequence). The CDR3 spells CASSGTGGYEQYF. The CDR3, as DNA: TGTGCCAGTTCCGGGACAGGGGGCTACGAGCAGTACTTC.

V and J are TRBV2 and TRBJ2-1; D is unresolved. Germline-derived CDR1 and CDR2 are SNHLY and FYNNEI. V was clipped by 7 bases and J by 10 bases, with 8 bases between them. This CDR3 has 10 amino acids. The CDR3 loop reads CASTNLEQFF. The CDR3 nucleotides read TGTGCCAGCACGAATCTCGAGCAGTTCTTC.

The CDR3: CASSPVLSTHDTQYF. The DNA of the CDR3 is TGTGCCAGCTCACCAGTATTGTCTACGCACGATACGCAGTATTTT. The chain combines TRBV18 with TRBJ2-3, with D unresolved. Deletions cut 2 bases from V and 6 bases from J, with 15 bases between. From germline, CDR1 is KGHSH and CDR2 LQKENI. The CDR3 has 15 residues. Based on the CDR3 plus reference TRBV18 and TRBJ2-3, the full variable domain is NAGVMQNPRHLVRRRGQEARLRCSPMKGHSHVYWYRQLPEEGLKFMVYLQKENIIDESGMPKERFSAEFPKEGPSILRIQQVVRGDSAAYFCASSPVLSTHDTQYFGPGTRLTVL.

The CDR3 protein is CASSLGTSGTDTQYF. In DNA form, the CDR3 reads TGTGCCAGCAGTTTAGGGACTAGCGGGACAGATACGCAGTATTTT. The rearrangement uses TRBV27 and TRBJ2-3, with TRBD2 matching 12 bases. Germline lookup yields CDR1 MNHEY and CDR2 SMNVEV (reference sequence). J lost 3 bases, V lost 2 bases, and 0 bases had no gene match. The CDR3 covers 15 residues.

This chain links TRBV20-1 with TRBJ2-1; D may be TRBD1 (5 bases). V was clipped by 5 bases and J by 9 bases, with 14 bases between them. Germline-derived CDR1 and CDR2 are DFQATT and SNEGSKA (reference sequence). There are 12 residues in the CDR3. The CDR3 DNA sequence: TGCAGTGCTGAAAACAACAGGATTGAGCAGTTCTTC. The encoded protein is CSAENNRIEQFF.

The V call is TRBV15, the J call TRBJ2-7; TRBD1 matches at 9 bases. V trimming: 6 bases; J trimming: 3 bases; junction bases outside the gene matches: 6. This CDR3 spans 14 amino acids. Per germline, CDR1 LNHNV and CDR2 YYDKDF (reference sequence). The CDR3 here is CATSRGQGFYEQYF. The CDR3 DNA reads as TGTGCCACCAGTAGGGGACAGGGATTCTACGAGCAGTACTTC.